The next 26 T cell receptor beta chains were all read from a single sample in a study of T cells in Graves' hyperthyroidism and ophthalmopathy. RNA transcripts provided the source from which TCR beta CDR3 regions were amplified. RT-PCR in the first round (using the HTBI primer set) targeted the TCR CDR3. MiXCR, run by TCRdb on the multiplex PCR reads, gives a single entry per CDR3 protein. The top ten clones hold more than 9.5% of a sample with approximately 400,000 distinct CDR3 sequences, 14% of them seen once. The specimen sequenced was blood. Every receptor here comes from a woman between 55 and 75 years old with Graves' hyperthyroidism.

The genes are TRBV12-3 or TRBV12-4 and TRBJ2-7; the D call may be TRBD1 or TRBD2 (5 bases each). The CDR3 is 13 amino acids. Trimming cost V 5 bases and J 2 bases, with 10 bases left between them. This CDR3 is CASSVGAAYEQYF. CDR3 DNA sequence: TGTGCCAGCAGTGTCGGGGCCGCCTACGAGCAGTACTTC.

This clonotype was seen a few times. The chain has TRBV19 and TRBJ1-1; 7 bases map to TRBD1. With V trimmed by 10 bases and J by 3 bases, 8 bases remained unmatched. Germline V CDR1 and CDR2: LNHDA, SQIVND (reference sequence). This CDR3 spans 13 amino acids. The CDR3 sequence: CATSTGIDTEAFF. The CDR3 DNA sequence: TGTGCCACCTCGACAGGGATCGACACTGAAGCTTTCTTT.

This clonotype has ten or more counts. The chain combines TRBV10-2 with TRBJ2-7; 8 bases are a match to TRBD1. Germline V lookup: CDR1 WSHSY, CDR2 SAAADI. V shed 4 bases and J 7 bases; nucleotides not matched to a gene: 6. This CDR3 region has 13 residues. CDR3 loop: CASSGGQGGEQYF. The DNA for the CDR3 is TGCGCCAGCAGTGGAGGACAGGGAGGTGAGCAGTACTTC.

The table lists this clonotype with a few counts. The chain recombines TRBV5-1 with TRBJ2-1, with D possibly TRBD2 on 5 matching bases. Germline loops: CDR1 SGHRS, CDR2 YFSETQ. V shed 6 bases and J shed 2 bases, with 12 bases lying between them. This CDR3 spans 14 amino acids. The CDR3 reads CASTIGLAYNEQFF. CDR3 DNA sequence: TGCGCCAGCACCATCGGACTGGCCTACAATGAGCAGTTCTTC.

This clonotype was detected only a few times. V and J are TRBV27 and TRBJ2-7, with 13 nucleotides matching TRBD2. CDR1 is MNHEY, CDR2 SMNVEV, per germline (reference sequence). The CDR3 contains 17 residues. Trimming at V came to 6 bases and at J to 2 bases, leaving 10 bases not matched to a gene. CDR3 in amino acids: CASRPGLAGFQTYEQYF. CDR3 nucleotide sequence: TGTGCCAGCAGGCCGGGACTAGCGGGATTCCAAACCTACGAGCAGTACTTC.

This clonotype was counted many times. The chain is built from TRBV6-6 and TRBJ2-3; D remains ambiguous. The CDR3 sequence is 15 residues long. Trimming pared 2 bases from V and 4 bases from J, leaving 13 bases between. Per germline, CDR1 MNHNY and CDR2 SVGAGI (reference sequence). The CDR3 region has the DNA TGTGCCAGCAGTTACCTGACCCCCTCAGCAGATACGCAGTATTTT. Translation gives CASSYLTPSADTQYF.

In its sample, this clonotype was seen many times. The chain couples TRBV28 to TRBJ2-1; TRBD2 might be the D (6 bases). Trimming stripped 1 base from V and 3 bases from J, with 19 bases between. Germline assignment: CDR1 MDHEN and CDR2 SYDVKM. The CDR3 runs 18 residues. CDR3 sequence (DNA): TGTGCCAGCAGTTTATCGGGCCTAGCCCGGACTATCTACAATGAGCAGTTCTTC. Its translation is CASSLSGLARTIYNEQFF.

The chain has TRBV4-1 and TRBJ2-3; 8 bases line up with TRBD1. The CDR3 consists of 16 residues. Germline V gene data show CDR1 as MGHRA and CDR2 as YSYEKL. The J segment lost 2 bases and the V segment lost 3 bases, leaving 7 bases of the junction unmatched. CDR3 region: CASSHPRDRLTDTQYF. The CDR3 region has the DNA TGCGCCAGCAGCCACCCCCGGGACAGGCTCACAGATACGCAGTATTTT.

This clonotype has just a few counts. The chain combines TRBV2 with TRBJ1-2, with TRBD1 matching 9 bases. From germline, CDR1 is SNHLY and CDR2 FYNNEI. This CDR3 has 13 amino acids. The junction had 6 bases not matched to a gene; V was cut back by 6 bases and J by 7 bases. The CDR3 nucleotides are TGTGCCAGCAGCGAGACAGGGGGGGGTGGCTACACCTTC. Translating gives CASSETGGGGYTF.

This clonotype was seen ten or more times. The V call is TRBV18, the J call TRBJ2-1, with D maybe TRBD1 (6 bases). With 10 bases removed from V and 6 bases from J, the gap between germline ends came to 13 bases. CDR3 size: 12 residues. Germline CDR1 KGHSH, CDR2 LQKENI. CDR3 residues: CATGQSGNEQFF. For the CDR3, the DNA is TGTGCCACCGGACAGTCAGGCAATGAGCAGTTCTTC.

There are many counts of this clonotype. The V gene is TRBV12-3 or TRBV12-4, the J gene TRBJ2-5; D not resolved. V was clipped by 7 bases and J by 0 bases, with 9 bases between them. CDR3 length: 13 amino acids. CDR3 bases: TGTGCCAGCACGAAGGCGTACCAAGAGACCCAGTACTTC. This translates into CASTKAYQETQYF.

A remark on this clonotype: With a much larger clone just one base away, this may be a read error. This chain joins TRBV12-3 or TRBV12-4 and TRBJ2-3, with D hard to call. This CDR3 region has 15 residues. The germline V and J ends were trimmed by 6 bases and 4 bases, with 17 bases remaining between them. The CDR3 DNA sequence: TGTGCCAGCAGAGAGGTGGCGAGCCTCGCAGATACGCAGTATTTT. Translated: CASREVASLADTQYF.

This chain connects TRBV4-1 to TRBJ2-7, with TRBD1 identical over 9 bases. The CDR3 extends over 15 amino acids. V lost 3 bases and J lost 1; bases outside the gene matches: 4. CDR1 is MGHRA and CDR2 is YSYEKL in the germline V gene. The CDR3 nucleotides are TGCGCCAGCAGCCACCTGGGACAGGGATCCTACGAGCAGTACTTC. It translates to CASSHLGQGSYEQYF.

For the CDR3, the DNA is TGCAGTGCTAGTAGCGGGGGCACAGATACGCAGTATTTT. Its protein is CSASSGGTDTQYF. The chain combines TRBV20-1 with TRBJ2-3; 8 bases fit TRBD2. With V trimmed by 3 bases and J by 1 base, 0 bases remained unmatched. Germline loops: CDR1 DFQATT, CDR2 SNEGSKA (reference sequence). This CDR3 region has 13 residues.

This clonotype was seen at least ten times. This chain connects TRBV11-2 to TRBJ2-7, with TRBD1 matching over 7 bases. The CDR3 consists of 13 residues. Trimming at V came to 3 bases and at J to 2 bases, leaving 1 base not matched to a gene. Germline V gene data show CDR1 as SGHAT and CDR2 as FQNNGV. DNA of the CDR3: TGTGCCAGCAGCTTGGACAGGCCCTACGAGCAGTACTTC. This codes for CASSLDRPYEQYF.

At least ten counts were recorded for this clonotype. This chain links TRBV18 with TRBJ2-5; a possible D gene is TRBD2 (5 bases). From germline, CDR1 is KGHSH and CDR2 LQKENI. The germline V and J ends were trimmed by 2 bases and 5 bases, with 15 bases remaining between them. The CDR3 is 15 residues long. The CDR3 sequence is CASSPEGTPTETQYF. The CDR3 bases are TGTGCCAGCTCACCAGAGGGAACGCCGACCGAGACCCAGTACTTC.

This clonotype was counted a few times. The rearrangement links TRBV29-1 to TRBJ1-1, with D tentatively TRBD1 (6 bases). The CDR3 totals 13 residues. Germline CDR1 and CDR2: SQVTM and ANQGSEA. Trimming cost V 4 bases and J 2 bases, with 11 bases left between them. The CDR3 here is CSVGQGLNTEAFF. The CDR3 coding sequence is TGCAGCGTTGGGCAGGGGCTTAACACTGAAGCTTTCTTT.

This clonotype was counted many times. The V gene is TRBV30, the J gene TRBJ1-2; possible D gene TRBD1, 6 bases. The CDR3 contains 18 residues. V gave up 0 bases and J gave up 2 bases, with 22 bases separating them. The germline V gene encodes CDR1 GTSNPN and CDR2 SVGIG (reference sequence). The CDR3 loop reads CAWSVLLGRTAANYGYTF. The CDR3 coding sequence is TGTGCCTGGAGTGTACTGCTAGGGCGGACAGCAGCCAACTATGGCTACACCTTC. Full variable domain (rest looked up from reference TRBV30 and TRBJ1-2): SQTIHQWPATLVQPVGSPLSLECTVEGTSNPNLYWYRQAAGRGLQLLFYSVGIGQISSEVPQNLSASRPQDRQFILSSKKLLLSDSGFYLCAWSVLLGRTAANYGYTFGSGTRLTVV.

This clonotype was observed at least ten times. V and J are TRBV7-2 and TRBJ2-7; 13 bases map to TRBD2. CDR1 SGHTA and CDR2 FQGNSA come from the germline V gene. This CDR3 region has 15 residues. V dropped 5 bases and J dropped 4; count of bases not matched to a gene: 5. CDR3 region: CASSKLTSGRYEQYF. DNA for the CDR3: TGTGCCAGCAGCAAACTGACTAGCGGGAGGTACGAGCAGTACTTC.

About this clonotype: A much larger clone lies one base from this, so it may be a read error. Because it lacks the conserved phenylalanine or tryptophan at the end, this CDR3 is likely a read error. The CDR3, as DNA: TGTGCCAGCAGTCAACTGGGTGGGGCTGAAGCTTTCCTT. Residues: CASSQLGGAEAFL. The chain carries TRBV11-2 and TRBJ1-1; D not certain. The CDR3 sequence is 13 residues long. The germline CDR1 and CDR2 sequences are SGHAT and FQNNGV. Trimming shortened V by 6 bases and J by 6 bases, and 14 bases separated the two germline ends.

This clonotype showed up many times. Germline and junction disagree at one end, which may indicate a read error. The chain recombines TRBV27 with TRBJ1-1; D call uncertain. Per the germline V gene, CDR1 is MNHEY and CDR2 is SMNVEV (reference sequence). CDR3 length: 13 residues. Here the CDR3 DNA reads TGTGCCAGCAGTCTATCTAGGAACACTGAAGCTTTCTTT. Protein sequence: CASSLSRNTEAFF.

The chain carries TRBV4-1 and TRBJ2-7; D could derive from TRBD1 or TRBD2 (5 bases each). Germline V gene data show CDR1 as MGHRA and CDR2 as YSYEKL. This CDR3 contains 16 residues. Trimming stripped 3 bases from V and 7 bases from J, with 22 bases between. This chain's CDR3 is CASSQGKRGRGVEQYF. The DNA for the CDR3 is TGCGCCAGCAGCCAGGGAAAAAGGGGACGGGGCGTGGAGCAGTACTTC.

The V gene is TRBV10-2, the J gene TRBJ1-5; D is uncertain. CDR1 is WSHSY and CDR2 is SAAADI in the germline V gene. The CDR3 covers 13 residues. Trimming pared 0 bases from V and 4 bases from J, leaving 4 bases between. The CDR3 region is CASSESKNQPQHF. The DNA of the CDR3 is TGCGCCAGCAGTGAGTCGAAGAATCAGCCCCAGCATTTT.

This clonotype was seen many times. The CDR3 here is CSARDDMNTEAFF. The DNA for the CDR3 is TGCAGTGCCCGAGACGATATGAACACTGAAGCTTTCTTT. The chain links TRBV20-1 to TRBJ1-1; the D is unclear. V was pared by 6 bases and J by 0 bases, with 11 bases between. The CDR3 sequence is 13 residues long. Germline V gene sequence: CDR1 DFQATT, CDR2 SNEGSKA (reference sequence).

This clonotype occurred many times. The chain employs TRBV30 and TRBJ1-1, with D possibly TRBD1 on 6 matching bases. V was pared by 2 bases and J by 8 bases, with 12 bases between. The CDR3 runs 12 residues. CDR1 and CDR2 from the germline V gene are GTSNPN and SVGIG (reference sequence). The CDR3 is CAWSQGGTEAFF. The CDR3 nucleotides read TGTGCCTGGAGTCAAGGGGGGACAGAAGCTTTCTTT.

This clonotype has at least ten counts. The rearrangement uses TRBV11-3 and TRBJ2-3, with a weak D call TRBD1 (6 bases). The CDR3 runs to 17 residues. Germline lookup yields CDR1 SGHNT and CDR2 YENEEA. V lost 1 base, J lost 5 bases, and 19 bases lay in between. The CDR3 nucleotides are TGTGCCAGCAGCTTAGGGTTGACAGGCGCCCCGGGAGATACGCAGTATTTT. It yields the protein CASSLGLTGAPGDTQYF.